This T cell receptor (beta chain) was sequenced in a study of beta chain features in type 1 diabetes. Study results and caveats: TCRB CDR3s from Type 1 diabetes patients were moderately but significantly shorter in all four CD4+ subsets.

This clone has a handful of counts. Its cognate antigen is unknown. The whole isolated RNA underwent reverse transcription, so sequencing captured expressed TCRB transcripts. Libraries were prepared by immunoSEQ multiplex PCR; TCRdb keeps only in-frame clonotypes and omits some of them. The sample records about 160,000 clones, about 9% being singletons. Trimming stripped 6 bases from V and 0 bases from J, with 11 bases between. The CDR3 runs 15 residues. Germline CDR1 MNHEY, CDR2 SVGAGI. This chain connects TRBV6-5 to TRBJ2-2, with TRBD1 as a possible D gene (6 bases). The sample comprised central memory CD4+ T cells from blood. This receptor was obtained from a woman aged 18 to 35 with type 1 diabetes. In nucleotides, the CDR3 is TGTGCCAGCAGAGTAGACAGGCCGAACACCGGGGAGCTGTTTTTT. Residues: CASRVDRPNTGELFF.